The 21 T cell receptor beta chains reported below all come from one sample, sequenced in a study of T cells after yellow fever vaccination. Via MiXCR, TCRdb re-called the 5' RACE reads, giving one row per CDR3 protein. The data contain 120,000 or so distinct CDR3 sequences, almost 9% of them singletons. This specimen consisted of CD8+ T cells sorted from PBMCs, obtained on the day of the yellow fever booster vaccination. The receptors originated from a man younger than 30 who received the YFV17D yellow fever vaccine.

The genes are TRBV29-1 and TRBJ1-1; the D gene is possibly TRBD1 (6 bases). The V gene's germline CDR1 is SQVTM and CDR2 ANQGSEA. This CDR3 has 12 amino acids. V was shortened by 7 bases and J by 9 bases, with 18 bases between the two germline ends. This CDR3 is CSAEGGRGQAFF. The CDR3 DNA follows: TGCAGCGCCGAAGGGGGGAGGGGCCAAGCTTTCTTT.

This chain uses TRBV29-1 with TRBJ1-2; maybe TRBD1 (5 bases). Germline CDR1 SQVTM, CDR2 ANQGSEA. The CDR3 is 15 residues long. Trimming shortened V by 0 bases and J by 8 bases, and 19 bases separated the two germline ends. In DNA, the CDR3 is TGCAGCGTTGAAGATTGGGAACCGCAGGGTCGGGGCTACACCTTC. It specifies CSVEDWEPQGRGYTF.

In this sample, this clonotype turned up many times. This chain uses TRBV4-3 with TRBJ2-1; 11 bases are a match to TRBD2. This CDR3 region has 17 residues. V was pared by 2 bases and J by 5 bases, with 8 bases of the junction left unmatched. The germline gives CDR1 LGHNA, CDR2 YSLEER. The CDR3 sequence is CASSQSLAGGTDNEQFF. CDR3 DNA: TGCGCCAGCAGCCAATCTTTAGCGGGGGGGACTGACAATGAGCAGTTCTTC.

The chain carries TRBV10-3 and TRBJ2-1; TRBD2 agrees at 8 bases. Germline V lookup: CDR1 ENHRY, CDR2 SYGVKD. Trimming at V came to 3 bases and at J to 9 bases, leaving 16 bases not matched to a gene. The CDR3 is 17 amino acids. CDR3 residues: CAISDGLAGPGWSEQFF. CDR3 in DNA: TGTGCCATCAGTGATGGGTTAGCGGGGCCCGGATGGAGTGAGCAGTTCTTC.

The chain has TRBV7-9 and TRBJ1-2, with D hard to call. Trimming stripped 7 bases from V and 3 bases from J, with 12 bases between. There are 13 residues in the CDR3. The germline CDR1 and CDR2 sequences are SEHNR and FQNEAQ (reference sequence). CDR3 coding DNA: TGTGCCAGCAACTCACGGGCAGACTATGGCTACACCTTC. Translated: CASNSRADYGYTF. Supplemented by reference TRBV7-9 and TRBJ1-2, the full variable domain reads DTGVSQNPRHKITKRGQNVTFRCDPISEHNRLYWYRQTLGQGPEFLTYFQNEAQLEKSRLLSDRFSAERPKGSFSTLEIQRTEQGDSAMYLCASNSRADYGYTFGSGTRLTVV.

The J gene is TRBJ2-3, the V gene TRBV7-2; maybe TRBD1 (5 bases). The V and J ends lost 8 bases and 2 bases respectively, with 29 bases between them. CDR3 length: 19 residues. Germline CDR1 SGHTA, CDR2 FQGNSA. This CDR3 is CASALPRQGSDENTDTQYF. The CDR3 nucleotides read TGTGCCAGCGCCCTCCCCCGGCAGGGTTCTGACGAGAACACAGATACGCAGTATTTT.

In this sample, this clonotype turned up a few times. The V gene is TRBV5-6, the J gene TRBJ1-2; the D is unclear. Trimming removed 4 bases from V and 6 bases from J, with 16 bases in between. Per germline, CDR1 SGHDT and CDR2 YYEEEE. The CDR3 loop spans 14 amino acids. The CDR3 coding sequence is TGTGCCAGCAGCGGCCCCGGGCCGTGGGATGGCTACACCTTC. It is translated as CASSGPGPWDGYTF.

This clonotype has only a few counts. The chain uses TRBV29-1 and TRBJ1-1; D is ambiguous. Germline values: CDR1 SQVTM, CDR2 ANQGSEA. Trimming stripped 5 bases from V and 1 base from J, with 8 bases between. CDR3 length equals 12 residues. CDR3 DNA sequence: TGCAGCGTTTTAACCCAGAACACTGAAGCTTTCTTT. Translated: CSVLTQNTEAFF.

This clonotype showed up just a few times. The chain recombines TRBV12-3 or TRBV12-4 with TRBJ2-1, with 8 nucleotides matching TRBD2. V gave up 7 bases and J gave up 4 bases; unmatched junction bases: 12. The CDR3 length is 16 residues. The CDR3 reads CASTPFGGGTYNEQFF. The CDR3 DNA reads TGTGCCAGCACCCCCTTCGGCGGGGGGACGTACAATGAGCAGTTCTTC.

This chain uses TRBV6-2 or TRBV6-3 with TRBJ2-5; 7 positions match TRBD1. Germline V gives CDR1 MNHEY, CDR2 SVGEGT. The length of the CDR3 is 14 residues. J lost 1 base, V lost 7 bases, and 6 bases had no gene match. The CDR3 is CASNPGTAQETQYF. CDR3 bases: TGTGCCAGCAACCCGGGGACAGCCCAAGAGACCCAGTACTTC.

The V and J genes are TRBV6-1 and TRBJ2-5; D is unclear. CDR1 MNHNS and CDR2 SASEGT come from the germline V gene. The V end was cut by 1 base, the J end by 2 bases, with 17 bases between. There are 17 residues in the CDR3. CDR3 sequence (DNA): TGTGCCAGCAGTGAAGAGGAAAGACGGCCGATACAAGAGACCCAGTACTTC. This encodes CASSEEERRPIQETQYF.

This chain connects TRBV11-2 to TRBJ2-7; 8 bases line up with TRBD2. From germline, CDR1 is SGHAT and CDR2 FQNNGV. CDR3 length equals 16 residues. V lost 5 bases to trimming and J lost 6 bases; unmatched junction nucleotides: 15. CDR3 in DNA: TGTGCCAGCAGCCCCAAACCCGGGGGGGGGCCAGCCGAGCAGTACGTC. Its translation: CASSPKPGGGPAEQYV.

V and J are TRBV7-9 and TRBJ2-1; 7 nucleotides line up with TRBD1. V shed 7 bases, J shed 0 bases, and the junction held 3 bases outside the gene matches. The CDR3 sequence is 14 residues long. Germline V gene lookup returns CDR1 SEHNR and CDR2 FQNEAQ (reference sequence). CDR3 region: CASTTGSSYNEQFF. CDR3 in DNA: TGTGCCAGCACGACAGGGTCCTCCTACAATGAGCAGTTCTTC.

V gene TRBV5-4 combines with J gene TRBJ2-1; 12 nucleotides agree with TRBD2. J was trimmed by 0 bases and V by 4 bases; bases with no gene match: 2. CDR3 length: 16 residues. Germline lookup yields CDR1 SGHNT and CDR2 YYREEE (reference sequence). This CDR3 reads CASSQTSGGSYNEQFF. As DNA, the CDR3 is TGTGCCAGCAGCCAGACTAGCGGGGGCTCCTACAATGAGCAGTTCTTC. The full variable domain, completed using reference TRBV5-4 and TRBJ2-1, is ETGVTQSPTHLIKTRGQQVTLRCSSQSGHNTVSWYQQALGQGPQFIFQYYREEENGRGNFPPRFSGLQFPNYSSELNVNALELDDSALYLCASSQTSGGSYNEQFFGPGTRLTVL.

Many counts were recorded for this clonotype. V usage is TRBV11-2 and J usage is TRBJ2-1; D is undetermined. CDR1 is SGHAT, CDR2 FQNNGV, per germline. The CDR3 sequence is 11 residues long. Trimming pared 1 base from V and 7 bases from J, leaving 2 bases between. DNA for the CDR3: TGTGCCAGCAGCTTAGCGAATGAGCAGTTCTTC. Its protein is CASSLANEQFF.

This chain uses TRBV20-1 with TRBJ1-2; D not resolved. The germline gives CDR1 DFQATT, CDR2 SNEGSKA (reference sequence). Trimming cost V 0 bases and J 0 bases, with 8 bases left between them. This CDR3 spans 14 amino acids. The CDR3 sequence is CSARDHVTNYGYTF. In nucleotides, the CDR3 is TGCAGTGCTAGAGATCACGTGACTAACTATGGCTACACCTTC.

This clonotype was observed many times. This chain uses TRBV19 with TRBJ2-2; tentative D call: TRBD2 (6 bases). CDR3 length: 15 amino acids. Germline V lookup: CDR1 LNHDA, CDR2 SQIVND (reference sequence). Trimming stripped 4 bases from V and 0 bases from J, with 9 bases between. The CDR3 loop is CASSTGLTNTGELFF. CDR3 DNA: TGTGCCAGTAGTACGGGACTTACGAACACCGGGGAGCTGTTTTTT.

The genes are TRBV7-2 and TRBJ2-7; maybe TRBD2 (5 bases). V gave up 1 base and J gave up 2 bases, with 12 bases separating them. In germline, CDR1 is SGHTA, CDR2 FQGNSA. CDR3 size: 15 residues. CDR3: CASSLVGEGTYEQYV. As DNA, the CDR3 is TGTGCCAGCAGCTTAGTGGGTGAGGGCACCTACGAGCAGTACGTC.

This clonotype has just a few counts. This chain links TRBV15 with TRBJ2-2, with D possibly matching TRBD2 (5 bases). V gave up 1 base and J gave up 4 bases, with 7 bases separating them. This CDR3 spans 14 amino acids. CDR1 is LNHNV and CDR2 is YYDKDF in the germline V gene (reference sequence). The CDR3 region has the DNA TGTGCCACCAGCAGAGGTCGGGGCACCGGGGAGCTGTTTTTT. It encodes CATSRGRGTGELFF.

The rearrangement links TRBV6-2 or TRBV6-3 to TRBJ2-2, with D perhaps matching TRBD2 (7 bases). The V gene lost 2 bases and the J gene lost 0 bases, with 19 bases spanning the gap. CDR3 length: 19 amino acids. Germline CDR1 and CDR2: MNHEY and SVGEGT. CDR3: CASSYQPGGRGANTGELFF. CDR3 nucleotide sequence: TGTGCCAGCAGTTACCAACCGGGAGGCAGGGGCGCGAACACCGGGGAGCTGTTTTTT.

In this sample, this clonotype turned up many times. The chain is built from TRBV7-8 and TRBJ2-4; D call uncertain. Germline V gives CDR1 SGHVS, CDR2 FQNEAQ. V gave up 5 bases and J gave up 0 bases, with 14 bases separating them. This CDR3 comprises 16 residues. CDR3 sequence reads: CASSPSPFLAKNIQYF. DNA of the CDR3: TGTGCCAGCAGCCCAAGCCCGTTCCTAGCCAAAAACATTCAGTACTTC. The variable domain in full, completed from reference TRBV7-8 and TRBJ2-4, reads GAGVSQSPRYKVAKRGQDVALRCDPISGHVSLFWYQQALGQGPEFLTYFQNEAQLDKSGLPSDRFFAERPEGSVSTLKIQRTQQEDSAVYLCASSPSPFLAKNIQYFGAGTRLSVL.